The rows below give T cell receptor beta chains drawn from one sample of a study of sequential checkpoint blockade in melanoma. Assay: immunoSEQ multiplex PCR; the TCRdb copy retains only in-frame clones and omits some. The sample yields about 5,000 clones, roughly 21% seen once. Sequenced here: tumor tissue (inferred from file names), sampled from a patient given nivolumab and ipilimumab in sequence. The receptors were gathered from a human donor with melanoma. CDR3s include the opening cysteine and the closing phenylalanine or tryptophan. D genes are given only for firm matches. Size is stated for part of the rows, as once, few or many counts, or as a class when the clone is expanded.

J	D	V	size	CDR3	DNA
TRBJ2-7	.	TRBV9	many	CAAGNPSYEQYF	TGTGCCGCCGGGAATCCCTCCTACGAGCAGTACTTC
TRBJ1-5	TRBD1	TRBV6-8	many	CAIKGQGNGQPQHF	TGTGCCATCAAGGGACAGGGTAACGGTCAGCCCCAGCATTTT
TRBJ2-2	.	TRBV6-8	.	CASSYSSLQRNTGELFF	TGTGCCAGCAGTTACTCGAGTTTACAGCGGAACACCGGGGAGCTGTTTTTT
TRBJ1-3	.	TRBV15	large	CATSERGGGNTIYF	TGTGCCACCAGCGAAAGGGGAGGTGGAAACACCATATATTTT
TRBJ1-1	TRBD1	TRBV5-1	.	CASSTGQGAAEAFF	TGCGCCAGCAGCACAGGACAGGGGGCCGCTGAAGCTTTCTTT
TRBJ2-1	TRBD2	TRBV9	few	CASSVASSGGANNEQFF	TGTGCCAGCAGCGTAGCGAGTAGCGGGGGGGCCAACAATGAGCAGTTCTTC
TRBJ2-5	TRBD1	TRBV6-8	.	CASSTTGGEETQYF	TGTGCCAGCAGTACGACAGGGGGCGAAGAGACCCAGTACTTC
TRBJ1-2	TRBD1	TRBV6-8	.	CASSTPGTGAGRYGYTF	TGTGCCAGCAGTACCCCCGGGACAGGGGCGGGGCGGTATGGCTACACCTTC
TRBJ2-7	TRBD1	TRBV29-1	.	CSVGGTGNYYEQYF	TGCAGCGTCGGTGGGACAGGGAATTACTACGAGCAGTACTTC
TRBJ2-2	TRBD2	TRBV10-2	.	CASSTGTSGGPTGELFF	TGCGCCAGCAGCACCGGGACTAGCGGGGGTCCCACCGGGGAGCTGTTTTTT
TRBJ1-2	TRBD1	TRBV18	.	CASSPAGTAIYGYTF	TGTGCCAGCTCGCCTGCCGGGACAGCGATCTATGGCTACACCTTC
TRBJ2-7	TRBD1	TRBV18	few	CASSPQLTGSREQYF	TGTGCCAGCTCACCACAATTGACAGGGTCCCGCGAGCAGTACTTC
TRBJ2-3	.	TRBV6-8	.	CASILGGTDTQYF	.
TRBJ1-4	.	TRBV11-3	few	CASSSALGDEKLFF	TGTGCCAGCAGCTCTGCTCTAGGGGATGAAAAACTGTTTTTT
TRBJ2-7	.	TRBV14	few	CASSQDEGRRESGTYEQYF	TGTGCCAGCAGCCAAGATGAAGGACGCCGGGAGAGCGGAACCTACGAGCAGTACTTC
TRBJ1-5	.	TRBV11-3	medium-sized	CASSLDGVGGNQPQHF	TGTGCCAGCAGCTTAGATGGGGTGGGGGGGAACCAGCCCCAGCATTTT
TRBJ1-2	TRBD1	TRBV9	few	CASSGGTGNYGYTF	TGTGCCAGCAGCGGCGGGACAGGGAACTATGGCTACACCTTC
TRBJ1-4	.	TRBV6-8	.	CASSPGSATNEKLFF	TGTGCCAGCAGTCCAGGCAGCGCAACTAATGAAAAACTGTTTTTT
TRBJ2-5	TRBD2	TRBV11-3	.	CASSLETGVAGAEETQYF	TGTGCCAGCAGCTTAGAGACAGGAGTAGCGGGAGCCGAAGAGACCCAGTACTTC
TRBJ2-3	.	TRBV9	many	CASSDDLTAQYF	TGTGCCAGCAGCGACGACTTGACCGCGCAGTATTTT
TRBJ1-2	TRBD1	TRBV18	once	CASSPGTGLDYGYTF	TGTGCCAGCTCCCCAGGGACAGGACTTGACTATGGCTACACCTTC
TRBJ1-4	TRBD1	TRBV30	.	CAWSGKGAGEKLFF	TGTGCCTGGAGCGGTAAGGGGGCCGGTGAAAAACTGTTTTTT
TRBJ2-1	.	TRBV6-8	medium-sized	CASGHANSYNEQFF	TGTGCCAGCGGACATGCTAATTCCTACAATGAGCAGTTCTTC
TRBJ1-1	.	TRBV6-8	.	CASSLDYLMNTEAFF	TGTGCCAGCAGTTTAGATTACCTCATGAACACTGAAGCTTTCTTT
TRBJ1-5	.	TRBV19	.	CASRDLLGGGQPQHF	TGTGCCAGTAGGGACCTCCTCGGGGGAGGTCAGCCCCAGCATTTT
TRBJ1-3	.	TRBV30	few	CAWTATRSGNTIYF	TGTGCCTGGACCGCGACACGCTCTGGAAACACCATATATTTT
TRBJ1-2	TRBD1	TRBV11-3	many	CASSQFHRDSVTNYGYTF	TGTGCCAGCAGTCAGTTTCATCGGGACAGCGTAACAAACTATGGCTACACCTTC
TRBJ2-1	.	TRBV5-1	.	CASGIRAASSYNEQFF	TGCGCCAGCGGAATCCGGGCGGCCTCCTCCTACAATGAGCAGTTCTTC
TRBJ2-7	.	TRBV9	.	CASSVEAGEAYEQYF	TGTGCCAGCAGCGTAGAAGCAGGAGAAGCCTACGAGCAGTACTTC
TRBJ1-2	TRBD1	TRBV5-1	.	CASSLTRAKQGNGYTF	TGCGCCAGCAGCTTGACCCGTGCTAAACAGGGGAACGGCTACACCTTC
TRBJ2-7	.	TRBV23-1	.	CASSLGAGNEQYF	TGCGCCAGCAGCTTGGGGGCTGGGAACGAGCAGTACTTC
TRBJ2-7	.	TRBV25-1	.	CASSLRTYDEQYF	TGTGCCAGCAGTCTCAGGACTTATGACGAGCAGTACTTC
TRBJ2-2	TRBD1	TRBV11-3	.	CASSLAPGQGTGELFF	TGTGCCAGCAGCTTGGCCCCGGGACAGGGGACCGGGGAGCTGTTTTTT
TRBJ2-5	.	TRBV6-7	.	CASSQLGRAGEYQETQYF	TGTGCCAGCAGCCAACTCGGCAGGGCAGGGGAATACCAAGAGACCCAGTACTTC
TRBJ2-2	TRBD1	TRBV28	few	CASSKGDRGADTGELFF	TGTGCCAGCAGCAAGGGGGACAGGGGGGCCGACACCGGGGAGCTGTTTTTT
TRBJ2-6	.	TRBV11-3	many	CASSPLTGSPTGANVLTF	TGTGCCAGCAGCCCCCTGACAGGCTCCCCGACTGGGGCCAACGTCCTGACTTTC
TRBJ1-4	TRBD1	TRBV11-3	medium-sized	CASSFPGQGGEKLFF	TGTGCCAGCAGCTTCCCGGGACAGGGCGGCGAAAAACTGTTTTTT
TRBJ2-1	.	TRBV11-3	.	CASSLALARYNEQFF	TGTGCCAGCAGCTTGGCCCTAGCGCGATACAATGAGCAGTTCTTC
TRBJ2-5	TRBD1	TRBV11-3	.	CASSLGDRGKETQYF	TGTGCCAGCAGCTTAGGGGACAGGGGGAAAGAGACCCAGTACTTC
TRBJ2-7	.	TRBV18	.	CASSPLPVYEQYF	TGTGCCAGCTCACCACTGCCGGTCTACGAGCAGTACTTC
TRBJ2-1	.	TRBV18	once	CASSQGWGASGRKVEQFF	TGTGCCAGCTCACAGGGGTGGGGGGCCAGCGGTCGGAAAGTAGAGCAGTTCTTC